Listed below are T cell receptor beta chains from one sample, sequenced in a study of cytomegalovirus exposure and HLA in healthy donors. The protocol was immunoSEQ multiplex PCR, while the TCRdb copy is restricted to in-frame clones and leaves out a portion. The sample lists some 110,000 clones, about 76% occurring once. Sequences were obtained from PBMCs. Receptors originate from a woman aged 60-75 years in good health and CMV-seropositive. The CDR3 runs from the conserved cysteine through the conserved F or W. The D gene is left open where the match is weak. Some rows have no size entry. The others give once, few or many, or a class for an expanded clone.

clone_size: NA; v_call: TRBV6-5; cdr3_length: 16; d_call: TRBD1; j_call: TRBJ1-4; cdr3_nt: TGTGCCAGCAGTTCCCTCCGGGACAGGGCAAATGAAAAACTGTTTTTT; cdr3_aa: CASSSLRDRANEKLFF
clone_size: few; v_call: TRBV15; cdr3_length: 14; d_call: NA; j_call: TRBJ1-4; cdr3_nt: TGTGCCACCAGCAGAGGGGGGGATAATGAAAAACTGTTTTTT; cdr3_aa: CATSRGGDNEKLFF
clone_size: NA; v_call: TRBV9; cdr3_length: 16; d_call: NA; j_call: TRBJ2-6; cdr3_nt: TGTGCCAGCAGTGTAACAGGTAACTCTGGGGCCAACGTCCTGACTTTC; cdr3_aa: CASSVTGNSGANVLTF
clone_size: NA; v_call: TRBV7-2; cdr3_length: 16; d_call: TRBD2; j_call: TRBJ2-1; cdr3_nt: TGTGCCAGCAGCTTGGTGGCTAGCGGGACCTACAATGAGCAGTTCTTC; cdr3_aa: CASSLVASGTYNEQFF
clone_size: NA; v_call: TRBV16; cdr3_length: 13; d_call: NA; j_call: TRBJ2-3; cdr3_nt: TGTGCCAGCAGCCCACAATCCACAGATACGCAGTATTTT; cdr3_aa: CASSPQSTDTQYF
clone_size: NA; v_call: TRBV11-2; cdr3_length: 17; d_call: NA; j_call: TRBJ2-2; cdr3_nt: TGTGCCAGCAGCCACCGAGAGGCAGGGCCTTACACCGGGGAGCTGTTTTTT; cdr3_aa: CASSHREAGPYTGELFF
clone_size: NA; v_call: TRBV7-2; cdr3_length: 17; d_call: TRBD2; j_call: TRBJ2-3; cdr3_nt: TGTGCCAGCAGCTTCCGCCGTGGGTGGGGGGGTGCAGATACGCAGTATTTT; cdr3_aa: CASSFRRGWGGADTQYF
clone_size: NA; v_call: TRBV7-2; cdr3_length: 14; d_call: NA; j_call: TRBJ2-3; cdr3_nt: TGTGCCAGCAGCTTAAGGGAGGTCACAGATACGCAGTATTTT; cdr3_aa: CASSLREVTDTQYF
clone_size: few; v_call: TRBV6-1; cdr3_length: 13; d_call: NA; j_call: TRBJ1-1; cdr3_nt: TGTGCCAGCAGAGGGGGTCCCTACACTGAAGCTTTCTTT; cdr3_aa: CASRGGPYTEAFF
clone_size: NA; v_call: TRBV27; cdr3_length: 15; d_call: TRBD1; j_call: TRBJ1-4; cdr3_nt: TGTGCCAGCAGTTCCTACAGGGGGCAAAGGGAAAAACTGTTTTTT; cdr3_aa: CASSSYRGQREKLFF
clone_size: few; v_call: TRBV6-5; cdr3_length: 13; d_call: TRBD1; j_call: TRBJ1-6; cdr3_nt: TGTGCCAGCAGCGGACAGGGGGATTCACCCCTCCACTTT; cdr3_aa: CASSGQGDSPLHF
clone_size: few; v_call: TRBV6-6; cdr3_length: 15; d_call: NA; j_call: TRBJ1-5; cdr3_nt: TGTGCCAGCAGACGAGACAGAACTAGCAATCAGCCCCAGCATTTT; cdr3_aa: CASRRDRTSNQPQHF
clone_size: NA; v_call: TRBV10-3; cdr3_length: 15; d_call: NA; j_call: TRBJ2-7; cdr3_nt: TGTGCCATCAGTGTTAATGGCTTAGGGGTCCACGAGCAGTACTTC; cdr3_aa: CAISVNGLGVHEQYF
clone_size: NA; v_call: TRBV19; cdr3_length: 15; d_call: TRBD2; j_call: TRBJ2-1; cdr3_nt: TGTGCCAGTAGTCTTAGCGGGAGTATCCACAATGAGCAGTTCTTC; cdr3_aa: CASSLSGSIHNEQFF
clone_size: NA; v_call: TRBV11-3; cdr3_length: 16; d_call: TRBD1; j_call: TRBJ2-7; cdr3_nt: TGTGCCAGCAGCTTAGGGGACAGGGGCCGGCCCTACGAGCAGTACTTC; cdr3_aa: CASSLGDRGRPYEQYF
clone_size: few; v_call: TRBV5-5; cdr3_length: 16; d_call: TRBD2; j_call: TRBJ2-1; cdr3_nt: TGTGCCAGCATCGCCCAACTAGCGGGAGGCGGGCATGAGCAGTTCTTC; cdr3_aa: CASIAQLAGGGHEQFF
clone_size: NA; v_call: TRBV21-1; cdr3_length: 10; d_call: NA; j_call: TRBJ2-5; cdr3_nt: TGTGCCAGCAAGCGGGAGACCCAGTACTTC; cdr3_aa: CASKRETQYF
clone_size: NA; v_call: TRBV4-3; cdr3_length: 12; d_call: NA; j_call: TRBJ1-4; cdr3_nt: TGCGCCAGCAGCCAGACCTCGCTCGGGATGTTTTTT; cdr3_aa: CASSQTSLGMFF
clone_size: once; v_call: TRBV4-3; cdr3_length: 19; d_call: NA; j_call: TRBJ2-7; cdr3_nt: TGCGCCAGCAGCCAAGCATCACCGACCACCCTACCCCTCCCGGGGGAGCAGTACTTC; cdr3_aa: CASSQASPTTLPLPGEQYF
clone_size: NA; v_call: TRBV6-6; cdr3_length: 12; d_call: NA; j_call: TRBJ1-1; cdr3_nt: TGTGCCAGCAGGAAGTCCGAGTCTGAAGCTTTCTTT; cdr3_aa: CASRKSESEAFF
clone_size: NA; v_call: TRBV5-4; cdr3_length: 16; d_call: TRBD1; j_call: TRBJ1-2; cdr3_nt: TGTGCCAGCAGCTTGGATCGGACAGGTGCGGGTGATGGCTACACCTTC; cdr3_aa: CASSLDRTGAGDGYTF
clone_size: few; v_call: TRBV12-5; cdr3_length: 14; d_call: TRBD2; j_call: TRBJ2-3; cdr3_nt: TGTGCTAGTGGCCCCGGACTAGCGACAGATACGCAGTATTTT; cdr3_aa: CASGPGLATDTQYF
clone_size: few; v_call: TRBV7-2; cdr3_length: 14; d_call: NA; j_call: TRBJ2-1; cdr3_nt: TGTGCCAGCAGCTTCAGTAGGGGTCGGAATGAGCAGTTCTTC; cdr3_aa: CASSFSRGRNEQFF
clone_size: NA; v_call: TRBV7-3; cdr3_length: 15; d_call: NA; j_call: TRBJ2-7; cdr3_nt: TGTGCCAGCAGCTTAACTGGGAGTGGAGGGTCCGAGCAGTACTTC; cdr3_aa: CASSLTGSGGSEQYF
clone_size: NA; v_call: TRBV4-3; cdr3_length: 16; d_call: NA; j_call: TRBJ2-7; cdr3_nt: TGCGCCAGCAGCCAAGATCTTGCAGGGGATGTTTACGAGCAGTACTTC; cdr3_aa: CASSQDLAGDVYEQYF
clone_size: NA; v_call: TRBV5-1; cdr3_length: 16; d_call: TRBD2; j_call: TRBJ2-5; cdr3_nt: TGCGCCAGCAGCTTGGCCGGGACTAGCGGGGGAGAGACCCAGTACTTC; cdr3_aa: CASSLAGTSGGETQYF
clone_size: NA; v_call: TRBV7-2; cdr3_length: 16; d_call: TRBD1; j_call: TRBJ1-2; cdr3_nt: TGTGCCAGCAGCTTCACAACCAGCAGGACAGGGAGGAGGATAACCTTC; cdr3_aa: CASSFTTSRTGRRITF
clone_size: few; v_call: TRBV2; cdr3_length: 15; d_call: NA; j_call: TRBJ1-5; cdr3_nt: TGTGCCAGCAGTGTCAGGGGCGATAGCAATCAGCCCCAGCATTTT; cdr3_aa: CASSVRGDSNQPQHF
clone_size: NA; v_call: TRBV7-6; cdr3_length: 16; d_call: TRBD2; j_call: TRBJ2-7; cdr3_nt: TGTGCCAGCAGCCCCGTGACTAGCGGGAGAAGTGACGAGCAGTACTTC; cdr3_aa: CASSPVTSGRSDEQYF
clone_size: NA; v_call: TRBV2; cdr3_length: 13; d_call: NA; j_call: TRBJ2-3; cdr3_nt: TGTGCCAGCATGAGCGGCAGCACAGATACGCAGTATTTT; cdr3_aa: CASMSGSTDTQYF
clone_size: NA; v_call: TRBV7-2; cdr3_length: 15; d_call: TRBD2; j_call: TRBJ2-5; cdr3_nt: TGTGCCAGCAGCTCGGGACTAGCTGTTGGAGAGACCCAGTACTTC; cdr3_aa: CASSSGLAVGETQYF
clone_size: NA; v_call: TRBV7-2; cdr3_length: 16; d_call: TRBD2; j_call: TRBJ2-1; cdr3_nt: TGTGCCAGCAGCTCCTGGACTAGCGGACTCTACAATGAGCAGTTCTTC; cdr3_aa: CASSSWTSGLYNEQFF
clone_size: NA; v_call: TRBV25-1; cdr3_length: 13; d_call: NA; j_call: TRBJ2-3; cdr3_nt: TGTGCCAGCAGTGGGACCGGCGAGGGTACGCAGTATTTT; cdr3_aa: CASSGTGEGTQYF
clone_size: NA; v_call: TRBV5-1; cdr3_length: 17; d_call: NA; j_call: TRBJ2-3; cdr3_nt: TGCGCCAGCAGCTCCAAATGGACAGACTATAGCACAGATACGCAGTATTTT; cdr3_aa: CASSSKWTDYSTDTQYF
clone_size: few; v_call: TRBV30; cdr3_length: 13; d_call: TRBD1; j_call: TRBJ2-3; cdr3_nt: TGTGCCTGCAACAGGGGGAACACAGATACGCAGTATTTT; cdr3_aa: CACNRGNTDTQYF
clone_size: NA; v_call: TRBV7-2; cdr3_length: 12; d_call: NA; j_call: TRBJ2-7; cdr3_nt: TGTGCCAGCAGCTCGGGGTTTTACGAGCAGTACTTC; cdr3_aa: CASSSGFYEQYF
clone_size: NA; v_call: TRBV19; cdr3_length: 14; d_call: TRBD2; j_call: TRBJ2-3; cdr3_nt: TGTGCCAGTAAGAACGAGCTAGCGGGAGGGGAAAGGTATTTT; cdr3_aa: CASKNELAGGERYF
clone_size: NA; v_call: TRBV5-5; cdr3_length: 16; d_call: TRBD2; j_call: TRBJ2-2; cdr3_nt: TGTGCCAGCAGCTTGGGACTAGCGGGGGAGACCGGGGAGCTGTTTTTT; cdr3_aa: CASSLGLAGETGELFF
clone_size: NA; v_call: TRBV4-2; cdr3_length: 16; d_call: TRBD1; j_call: TRBJ1-3; cdr3_nt: TGTGCCAGCAGCCAAACGACAGGGGGCTATGGAAACACCATATATTTT; cdr3_aa: CASSQTTGGYGNTIYF
clone_size: NA; v_call: TRBV5-1; cdr3_length: 16; d_call: NA; j_call: TRBJ1-4; cdr3_nt: TGCGCCAGCAGCTTGGCGGGGGGGCCAACACGGGAAAAACTGTTTTTT; cdr3_aa: CASSLAGGPTREKLFF
clone_size: NA; v_call: TRBV18; cdr3_length: 18; d_call: NA; j_call: TRBJ1-2; cdr3_nt: TGTGCCAGCTCACATAACGGAGGGACCCGACGGATTGGGTATGGCTACACCTTC; cdr3_aa: CASSHNGGTRRIGYGYTF
clone_size: once; v_call: TRBV9; cdr3_length: 15; d_call: NA; j_call: TRBJ2-1; cdr3_nt: TGTGCCAGCAGCTCGAGGGGGGGGACTTCCAATGAGCAGTTCTTC; cdr3_aa: CASSSRGGTSNEQFF
clone_size: NA; v_call: TRBV4-1; cdr3_length: 10; d_call: NA; j_call: TRBJ2-1; cdr3_nt: TGCGCCAGCAGCTCTAGAGAGCAGTTCTTC; cdr3_aa: CASSSREQFF
clone_size: NA; v_call: TRBV19; cdr3_length: 17; d_call: TRBD1; j_call: TRBJ2-7; cdr3_nt: TGTGCCAGTAGTATAGATCCCACAGGGGATTTAGACTACGAGCAGTACTTC; cdr3_aa: CASSIDPTGDLDYEQYF
clone_size: NA; v_call: TRBV5-4; cdr3_length: 14; d_call: NA; j_call: TRBJ2-3; cdr3_nt: TGTGCCAGCAGCTCGGAGACTGCCACAGATACGCAGTATTTT; cdr3_aa: CASSSETATDTQYF
clone_size: once; v_call: TRBV9; cdr3_length: 15; d_call: TRBD1; j_call: TRBJ1-5; cdr3_nt: TGTGCCAGCAGCGGGGGACAGGGGGTCAATCAGCCCCAGCATTTT; cdr3_aa: CASSGGQGVNQPQHF
clone_size: NA; v_call: TRBV5-1; cdr3_length: 16; d_call: TRBD1; j_call: TRBJ1-1; cdr3_nt: TGCGCCAGCACCATAACGGGACAGGGTCTGAACACTGAAGCTTTCTTT; cdr3_aa: CASTITGQGLNTEAFF
clone_size: NA; v_call: TRBV10-3; cdr3_length: 14; d_call: TRBD1; j_call: TRBJ1-1; cdr3_nt: TGTGCCATCAGGCCGGGACAGGGGGAGACTGAAGCTTTCTTT; cdr3_aa: CAIRPGQGETEAFF
clone_size: NA; v_call: TRBV9; cdr3_length: 13; d_call: NA; j_call: TRBJ2-3; cdr3_nt: TGTGCCAGCAGCTCCCATGAGACAGATACGCAGTATTTT; cdr3_aa: CASSSHETDTQYF
clone_size: NA; v_call: TRBV7-3; cdr3_length: 16; d_call: NA; j_call: TRBJ2-3; cdr3_nt: TGTGCCAGCAGCTTAAGGGGACTCCTGAGCACAGATACGCAGTATTTT; cdr3_aa: CASSLRGLLSTDTQYF
clone_size: once; v_call: TRBV19; cdr3_length: 15; d_call: TRBD1; j_call: TRBJ2-1; cdr3_nt: TGTGCCAGTAGTGACTTCGGGACAGCCTACAATGAGCAGTTCTTC; cdr3_aa: CASSDFGTAYNEQFF
clone_size: once; v_call: TRBV30; cdr3_length: 13; d_call: NA; j_call: TRBJ1-2; cdr3_nt: TGTGCCCGTCGTTGGCAGGGTAACTATGGCTACACCTTC; cdr3_aa: CARRWQGNYGYTF
clone_size: once; v_call: TRBV5-1; cdr3_length: 12; d_call: NA; j_call: TRBJ1-1; cdr3_nt: TGCGCCAGCAGCGGGAGTTCGTCAGAAGCTTTCTTT; cdr3_aa: CASSGSSSEAFF